This entry features one T cell receptor (beta chain) sequence. Its antigen is not identified. This specimen belongs to a study of T cells in Graves' hyperthyroidism and ophthalmopathy. For the study at large: Peripheral blood sampling occurred at initial diagnosis, before any treatment. Findings of the study overall: Peripheral blood also featured most of the thyroid clonotypes expanded above 0.001. A model built on 13 V-J features separated ophthalmopathy from stable hyperthyroidism.

Ophthalmopathy patients all had a Clinical Activity Score of at least 3, a NOSPECS grade of at least 4 and disease under 3 months old. TCR beta CDR3 regions were amplified from RNA transcripts. Researchers ran a first-round RT-PCR on the TCR CDR3 using the HTBI primer set. TCRdb passed the multiplex PCR reads through MiXCR, listing each CDR3 protein once. Of roughly 280,000 distinct CDR3 sequences in the sample, 20% to 25% were seen once. The sequence was collected from a man aged 25-40 years with Graves' ophthalmopathy. Sequencing input: blood.

In nucleotides, the CDR3 is TGTGCCATCAGTGAGACGGGCGCGGCAGGAGAGACCCAGTACTTC. It is translated as CAISETGAAGETQYF. The chain is built from TRBV10-3 and TRBJ2-5; D ambiguous. Trimming pared 2 bases from V and 4 bases from J, leaving 14 bases between. The CDR3 totals 15 residues. Germline-derived CDR1 and CDR2 are ENHRY and SYGVKD.